The sequence of this T cell receptor beta chain was determined in a study of blood T cell repertoires in COVID-19. Trimming took off 0 bases at V and 1 base at J, with 10 bases between the two ends. The CDR3 spans 16 residues. CDR1 MNHNS and CDR2 SASEGT come from the germline V gene. Per the original methods: Amplification with reference gene primers provided the estimates of nucleated cell counts. Profiled with immunoSEQ multiplex PCR; TCRdb holds only in-frame clones, not every one. That table gives V, J and clone size, and the DNA gave D and trimming. The sample carries approximately 150,000 clones, just under 85% recorded once.

The TCR was taken from a woman aged 40 to 49 who had recovered from COVID-19. What was sequenced was PBMCs or T cells enriched from blood (not recorded which). The chain links TRBV6-1 to TRBJ1-5; D is perhaps TRBD1 (5 bases). The CDR3 nucleotides are TGTGCCAGCAGTGAAGCCCCAGGGATGAGCAATCAGCCCCAGCATTTT. Translation: CASSEAPGMSNQPQHF.